This T cell receptor (beta chain) was sequenced during a study of T cells in localized non-small cell lung cancer. Data came from immunoSEQ multiplex PCR; TCRdb stores just in-frame clones and leaves some out. The sample lists some 37,000 clones, over 70% seen once, with roughly 2.5% in the top ten. This clone has just one count. Germline CDR1 is GTSNPN and CDR2 is SVGIG (reference sequence). Between the trimmed V and J ends, which lost 4 bases and 0 bases, there was a span of 2 bases. The CDR3 totals 11 residues. The sample in question was peripheral blood, obtained before any cancer treatment. The chain uses TRBV30 and TRBJ2-3; no definite D call. The receptor was derived from a woman aged 35-70 years with stage I lung adenocarcinoma. The CDR3 loop reads CAWTSTDTQYF. The CDR3, as DNA: TGTGCCTGGACTAGCACAGATACGCAGTATTTT.